This TCR beta chain came from a study of Ad26.COV2.S vaccination and SARS-CoV-2 variants. The CDR3 extends over 15 amino acids. Per the germline V gene, CDR1 is SGHAT and CDR2 is FQNNGV. V shed 0 bases and J shed 5 bases, with 14 bases lying between them. TCRdb's copy holds only in-frame clones and misses some; the assay was immunoSEQ multiplex PCR. The sample lists over 450,000 clones; about nine tenths were seen once. Regarding treatment: approximately 18 received Ad26.COV2.S at low or high dose, single or two shots; about 5 received placebo; per-sample allocation not given. The samples date from day 63 after the first vaccine or placebo injection. This person who donated was an adult of 18-55 years in Boston.

The receptor comes from a person aged 18-65 years who received the Ad26.COV2.S COVID-19 vaccine or a placebo. V and J are TRBV11-2 and TRBJ2-7; possibly TRBD2 for D (6 bases). Material: peripheral blood, obtained in a trial of Ad26.COV2.S vaccine versus placebo. CDR3 DNA sequence: TGTGCCAGCAGCTTAGATGGGAGACTAGGAGACGAGCAGTACTTC. This sequence encodes CASSLDGRLGDEQYF. The whole variable domain, remainder taken from reference TRBV11-2 and TRBJ2-7, is EAGVAQSPRYKIIEKRQSVAFWCNPISGHATLYWYQQILGQGPKLLIQFQNNGVVDDSQLPKDRFSAERLKGVDSTLKIQPAKLEDSAVYLCASSLDGRLGDEQYFGPGTRLTVT.